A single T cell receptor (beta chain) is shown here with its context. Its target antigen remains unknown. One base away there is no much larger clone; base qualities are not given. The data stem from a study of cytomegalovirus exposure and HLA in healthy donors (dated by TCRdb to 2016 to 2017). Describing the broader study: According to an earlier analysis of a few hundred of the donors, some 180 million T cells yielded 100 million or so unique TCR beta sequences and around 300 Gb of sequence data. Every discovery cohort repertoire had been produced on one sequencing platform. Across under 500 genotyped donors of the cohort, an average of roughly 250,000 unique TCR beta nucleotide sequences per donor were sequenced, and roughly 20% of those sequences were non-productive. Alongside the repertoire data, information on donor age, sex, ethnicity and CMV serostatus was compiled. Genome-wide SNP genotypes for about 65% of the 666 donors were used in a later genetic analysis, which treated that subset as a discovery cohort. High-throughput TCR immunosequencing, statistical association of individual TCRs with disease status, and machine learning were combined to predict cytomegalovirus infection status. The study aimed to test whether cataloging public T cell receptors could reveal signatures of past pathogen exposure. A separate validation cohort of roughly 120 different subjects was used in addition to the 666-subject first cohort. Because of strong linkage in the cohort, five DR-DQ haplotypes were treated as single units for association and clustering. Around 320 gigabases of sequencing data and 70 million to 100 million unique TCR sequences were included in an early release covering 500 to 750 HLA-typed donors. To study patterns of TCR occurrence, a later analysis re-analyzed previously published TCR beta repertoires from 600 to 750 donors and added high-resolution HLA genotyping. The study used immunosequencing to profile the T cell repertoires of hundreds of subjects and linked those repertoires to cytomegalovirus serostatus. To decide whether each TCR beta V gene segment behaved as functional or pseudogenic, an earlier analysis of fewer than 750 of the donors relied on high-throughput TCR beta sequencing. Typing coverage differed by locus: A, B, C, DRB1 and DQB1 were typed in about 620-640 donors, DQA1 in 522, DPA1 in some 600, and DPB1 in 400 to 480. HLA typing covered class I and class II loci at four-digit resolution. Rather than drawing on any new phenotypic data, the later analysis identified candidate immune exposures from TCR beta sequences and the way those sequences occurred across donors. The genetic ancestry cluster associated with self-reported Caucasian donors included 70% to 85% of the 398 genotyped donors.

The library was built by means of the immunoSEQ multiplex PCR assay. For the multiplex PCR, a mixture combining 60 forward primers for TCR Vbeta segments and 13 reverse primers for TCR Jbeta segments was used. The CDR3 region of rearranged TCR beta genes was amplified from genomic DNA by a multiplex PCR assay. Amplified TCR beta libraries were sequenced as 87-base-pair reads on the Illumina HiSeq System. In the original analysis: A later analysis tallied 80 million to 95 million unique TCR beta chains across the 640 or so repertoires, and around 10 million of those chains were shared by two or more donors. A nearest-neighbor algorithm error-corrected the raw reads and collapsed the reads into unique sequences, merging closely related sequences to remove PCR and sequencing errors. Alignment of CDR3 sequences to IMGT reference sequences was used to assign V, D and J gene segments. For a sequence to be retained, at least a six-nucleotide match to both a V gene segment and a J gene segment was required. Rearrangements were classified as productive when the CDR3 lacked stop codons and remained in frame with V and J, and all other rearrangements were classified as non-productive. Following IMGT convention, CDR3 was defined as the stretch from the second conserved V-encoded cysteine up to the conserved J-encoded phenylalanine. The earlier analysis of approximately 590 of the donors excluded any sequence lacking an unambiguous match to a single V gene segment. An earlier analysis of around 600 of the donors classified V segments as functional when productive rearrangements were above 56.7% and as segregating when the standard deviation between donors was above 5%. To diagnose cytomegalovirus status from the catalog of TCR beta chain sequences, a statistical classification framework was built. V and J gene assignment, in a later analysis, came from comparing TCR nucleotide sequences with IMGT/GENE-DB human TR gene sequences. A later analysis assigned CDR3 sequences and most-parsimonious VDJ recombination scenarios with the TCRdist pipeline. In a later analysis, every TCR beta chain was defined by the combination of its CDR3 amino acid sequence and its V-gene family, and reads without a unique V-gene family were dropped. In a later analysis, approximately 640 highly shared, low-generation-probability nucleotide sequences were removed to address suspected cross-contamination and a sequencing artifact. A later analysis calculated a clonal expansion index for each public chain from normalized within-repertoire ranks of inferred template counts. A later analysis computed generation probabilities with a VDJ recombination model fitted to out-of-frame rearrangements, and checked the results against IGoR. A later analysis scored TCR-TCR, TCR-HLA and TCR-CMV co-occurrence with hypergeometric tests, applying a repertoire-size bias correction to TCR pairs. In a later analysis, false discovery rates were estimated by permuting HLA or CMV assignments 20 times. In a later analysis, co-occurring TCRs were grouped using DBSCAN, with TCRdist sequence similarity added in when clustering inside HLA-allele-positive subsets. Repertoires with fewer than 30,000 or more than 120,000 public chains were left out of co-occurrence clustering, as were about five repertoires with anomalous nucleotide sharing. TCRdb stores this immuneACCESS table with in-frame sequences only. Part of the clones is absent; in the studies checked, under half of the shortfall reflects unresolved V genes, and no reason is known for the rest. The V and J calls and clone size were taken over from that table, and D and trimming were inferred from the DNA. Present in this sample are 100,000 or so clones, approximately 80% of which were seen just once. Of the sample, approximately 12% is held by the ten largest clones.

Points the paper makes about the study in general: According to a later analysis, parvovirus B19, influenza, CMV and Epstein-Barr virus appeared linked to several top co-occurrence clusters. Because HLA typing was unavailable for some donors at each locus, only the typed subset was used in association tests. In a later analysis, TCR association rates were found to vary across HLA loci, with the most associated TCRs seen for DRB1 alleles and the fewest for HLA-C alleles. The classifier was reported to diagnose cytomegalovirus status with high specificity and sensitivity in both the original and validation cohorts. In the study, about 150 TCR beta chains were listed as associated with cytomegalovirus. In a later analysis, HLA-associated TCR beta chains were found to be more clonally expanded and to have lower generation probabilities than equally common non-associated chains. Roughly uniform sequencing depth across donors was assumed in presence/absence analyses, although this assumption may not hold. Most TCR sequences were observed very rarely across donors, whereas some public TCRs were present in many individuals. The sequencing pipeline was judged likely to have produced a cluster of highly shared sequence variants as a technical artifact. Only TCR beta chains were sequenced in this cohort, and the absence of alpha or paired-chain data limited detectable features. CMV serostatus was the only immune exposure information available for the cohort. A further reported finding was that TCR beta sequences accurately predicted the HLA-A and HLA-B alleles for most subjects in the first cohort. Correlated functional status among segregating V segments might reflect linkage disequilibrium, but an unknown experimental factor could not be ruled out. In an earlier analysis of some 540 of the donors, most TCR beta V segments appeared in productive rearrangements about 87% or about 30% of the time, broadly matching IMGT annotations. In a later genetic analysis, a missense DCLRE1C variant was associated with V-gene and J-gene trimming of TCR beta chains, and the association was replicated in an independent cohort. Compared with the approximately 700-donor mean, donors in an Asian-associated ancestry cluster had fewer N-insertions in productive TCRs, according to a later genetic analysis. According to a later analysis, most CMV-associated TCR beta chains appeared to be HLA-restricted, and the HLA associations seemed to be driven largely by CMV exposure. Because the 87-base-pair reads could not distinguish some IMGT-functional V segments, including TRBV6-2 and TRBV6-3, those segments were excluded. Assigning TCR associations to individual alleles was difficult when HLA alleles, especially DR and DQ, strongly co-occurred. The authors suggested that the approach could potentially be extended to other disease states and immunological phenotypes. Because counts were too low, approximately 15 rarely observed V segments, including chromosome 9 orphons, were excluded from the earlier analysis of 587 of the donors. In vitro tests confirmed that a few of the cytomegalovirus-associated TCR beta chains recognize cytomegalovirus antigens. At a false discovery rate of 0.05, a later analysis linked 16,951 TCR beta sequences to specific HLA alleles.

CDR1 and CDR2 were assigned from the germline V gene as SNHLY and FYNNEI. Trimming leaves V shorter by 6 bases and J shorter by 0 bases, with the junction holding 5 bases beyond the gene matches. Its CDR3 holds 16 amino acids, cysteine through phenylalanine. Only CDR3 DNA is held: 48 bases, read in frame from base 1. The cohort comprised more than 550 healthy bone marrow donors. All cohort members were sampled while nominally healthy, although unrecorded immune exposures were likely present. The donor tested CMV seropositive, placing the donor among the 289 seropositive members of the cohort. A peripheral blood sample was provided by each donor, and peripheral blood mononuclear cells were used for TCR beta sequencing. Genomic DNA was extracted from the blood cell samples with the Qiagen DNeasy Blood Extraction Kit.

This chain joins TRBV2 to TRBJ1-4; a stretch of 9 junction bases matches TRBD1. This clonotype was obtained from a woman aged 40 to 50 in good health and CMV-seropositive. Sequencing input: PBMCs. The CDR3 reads CASRDRGFPTNEKLFF. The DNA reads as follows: TGTGCCAGCAGGGACAGGGGCTTTCCAACTAATGAAAAACTGTTTTTT. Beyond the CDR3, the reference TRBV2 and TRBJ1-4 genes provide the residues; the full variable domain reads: EPEVTQTPSHQVTQMGQEVILRCVPISNHLYFYWYRQILGQKVEFLVSFYNNEISEKSEIFDDQFSVERPDGSNFTLKIRSTKLEDSAMYFCASRDRGFPTNEKLFFGSGTQLSVL.